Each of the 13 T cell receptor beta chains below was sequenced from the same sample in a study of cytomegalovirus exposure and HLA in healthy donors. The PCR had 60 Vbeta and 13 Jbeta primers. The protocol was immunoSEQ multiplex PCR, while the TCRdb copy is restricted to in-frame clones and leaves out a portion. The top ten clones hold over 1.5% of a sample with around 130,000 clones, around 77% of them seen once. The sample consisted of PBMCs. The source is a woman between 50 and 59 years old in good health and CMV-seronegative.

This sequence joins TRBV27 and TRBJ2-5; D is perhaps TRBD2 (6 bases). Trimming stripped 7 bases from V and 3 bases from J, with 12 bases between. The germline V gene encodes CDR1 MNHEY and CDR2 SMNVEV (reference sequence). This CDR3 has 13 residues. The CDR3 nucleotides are TGTGCCAGCATGGGGGGTTCAAAAGAGACCCAGTACTTC. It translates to CASMGGSKETQYF.

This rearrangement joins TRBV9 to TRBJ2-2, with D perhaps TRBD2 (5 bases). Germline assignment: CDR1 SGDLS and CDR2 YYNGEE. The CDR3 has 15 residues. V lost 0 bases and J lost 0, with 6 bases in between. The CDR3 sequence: CASSVGSANTGELFF. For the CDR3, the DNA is TGTGCCAGCAGCGTAGGTAGCGCGAACACCGGGGAGCTGTTTTTT.

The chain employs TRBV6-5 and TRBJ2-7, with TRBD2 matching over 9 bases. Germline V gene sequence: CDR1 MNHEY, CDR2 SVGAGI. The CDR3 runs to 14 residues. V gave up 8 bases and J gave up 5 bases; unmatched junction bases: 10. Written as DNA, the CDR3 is TGTGCCAGCTCCTCACTAGCGGGTAATGACGAGCAGTACGTC. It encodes CASSSLAGNDEQYV.

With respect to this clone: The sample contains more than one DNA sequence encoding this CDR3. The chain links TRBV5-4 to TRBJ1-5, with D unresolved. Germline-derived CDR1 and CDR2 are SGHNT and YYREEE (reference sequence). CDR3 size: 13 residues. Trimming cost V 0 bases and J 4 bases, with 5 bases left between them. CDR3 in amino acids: CASSLAGNQPQHF. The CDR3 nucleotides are TGTGCCAGCAGCTTGGCCGGTAATCAGCCCCAGCATTTT.

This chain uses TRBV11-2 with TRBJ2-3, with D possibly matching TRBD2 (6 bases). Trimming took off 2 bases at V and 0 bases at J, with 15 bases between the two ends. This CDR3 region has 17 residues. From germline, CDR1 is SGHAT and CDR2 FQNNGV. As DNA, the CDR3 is TGTGCCAGCAGCTTACCCTCGACTAGACCCAGCACAGATACGCAGTATTTT. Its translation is CASSLPSTRPSTDTQYF.

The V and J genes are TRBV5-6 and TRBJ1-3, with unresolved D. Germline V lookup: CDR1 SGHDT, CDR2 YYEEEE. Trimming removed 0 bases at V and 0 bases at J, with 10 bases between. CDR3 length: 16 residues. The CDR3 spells CASSLGVTSSGNTIYF. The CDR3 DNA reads TGTGCCAGCAGCTTGGGTGTTACTAGCTCTGGAAACACCATATATTTT.

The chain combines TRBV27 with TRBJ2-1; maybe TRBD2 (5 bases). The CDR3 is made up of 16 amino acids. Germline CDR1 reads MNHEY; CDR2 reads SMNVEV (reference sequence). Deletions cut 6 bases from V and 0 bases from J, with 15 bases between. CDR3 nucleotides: TGTGCCAGCAGCCGACGAAGCGGTAGCTCCTACAATGAGCAGTTCTTC. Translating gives CASSRRSGSSYNEQFF.

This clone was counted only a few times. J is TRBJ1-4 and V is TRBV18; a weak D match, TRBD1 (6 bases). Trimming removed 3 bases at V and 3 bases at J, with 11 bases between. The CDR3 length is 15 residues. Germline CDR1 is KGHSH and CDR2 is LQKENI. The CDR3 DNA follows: TGTGCCAGCTCACCTCACGCAGGGGCTAATGAAAAACTGTTTTTT. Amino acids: CASSPHAGANEKLFF.

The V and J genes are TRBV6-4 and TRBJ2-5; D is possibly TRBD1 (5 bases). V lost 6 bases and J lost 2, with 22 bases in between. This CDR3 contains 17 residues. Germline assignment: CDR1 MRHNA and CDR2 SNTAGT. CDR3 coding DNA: TGTGCCAGCAGGAAGGTCCCATTCGACAGACTGCAAGAGACCCAGTACTTC. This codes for CASRKVPFDRLQETQYF.

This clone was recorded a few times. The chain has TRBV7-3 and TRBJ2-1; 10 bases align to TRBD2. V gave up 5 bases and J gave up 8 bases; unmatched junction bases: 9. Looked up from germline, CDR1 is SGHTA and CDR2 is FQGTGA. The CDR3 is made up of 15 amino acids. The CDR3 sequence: CASSLASGSSYEQFF. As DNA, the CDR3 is TGTGCCAGCAGCCTAGCTAGCGGGAGTTCTTATGAGCAGTTCTTC.

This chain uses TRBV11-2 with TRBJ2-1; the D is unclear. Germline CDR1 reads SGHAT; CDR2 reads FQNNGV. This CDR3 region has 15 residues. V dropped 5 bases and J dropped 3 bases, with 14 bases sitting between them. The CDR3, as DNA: TGTGCCAGCAGCAATACACCCATCAACTACAATGAGCAGTTCTTC. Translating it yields CASSNTPINYNEQFF.

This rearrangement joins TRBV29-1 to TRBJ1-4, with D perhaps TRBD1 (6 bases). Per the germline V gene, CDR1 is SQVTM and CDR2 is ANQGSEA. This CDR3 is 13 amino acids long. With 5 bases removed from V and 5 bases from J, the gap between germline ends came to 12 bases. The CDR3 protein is CSVSDSLNEKLFF. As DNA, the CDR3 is TGCAGCGTTTCGGACAGTCTGAATGAAAAACTGTTTTTT.

The CDR3 region is CASSENPPARRGSVYNEQFF. CDR3 in DNA: TGTGCCAGCAGTGAAAACCCCCCAGCCCGGAGGGGATCAGTTTACAATGAGCAGTTCTTC. The chain has TRBV2 and TRBJ2-1; possible D gene TRBD2, 6 bases. Deletions cut 2 bases from V and 4 bases from J, with 27 bases between. The CDR3 loop spans 20 amino acids. CDR1 is SNHLY and CDR2 is FYNNEI in the germline V gene.